These T cell receptor beta chains were read from a single sample in a study of cytomegalovirus exposure and HLA in healthy donors. Measured with immunoSEQ multiplex PCR; TCRdb has only the in-frame clones, and not every one. The sample consists of roughly 150,000 clones, roughly 80% of them appearing once. Sequencing used PBMCs. Receptors originate from a middle-aged man in good health and CMV-seropositive. The CDR3 runs from the conserved cysteine through the conserved F or W. A D gene is named only where the DNA matches it firmly. The size entry is marked missing in some rows and otherwise reads once, few, many or a size class.

abundance,d_gene,v_gene,j_gene,CDR3nt,CDR3aa
-,-,TRBV5-4,TRBJ1-5,TGTGCCAGCAGCTTGGACGGCAGGGAAAATCAGCCCCAGCATTTT,CASSLDGRENQPQHF
-,-,TRBV11-3,TRBJ1-2,TGTGCCAGCAGCTTGGGGAGTTCCTATGGCTACACCTTC,CASSLGSSYGYTF
-,-,TRBV5-6,TRBJ2-1,TGTGCCAGCAGCTTCGGGGACTTGCCTTACAATGAGCAGTTCTTC,CASSFGDLPYNEQFF
-,-,TRBV7-9,TRBJ1-6,TGTGCCAGCAGCACAGTGACGGATTCTTTTTATAATTCACCCCTCCACTTT,CASSTVTDSFYNSPLHF
-,-,TRBV28,TRBJ1-2,TGTGCCAGCAGTTTCCAGGCCGGCTACACCTTC,CASSFQAGYTF
few,-,TRBV7-3,TRBJ1-6,TGTGCCAGCAGCTTAACCCCCCGGGGGGCAGATTCACCCCTCCACTTT,CASSLTPRGADSPLHF
-,TRBD2,TRBV6-5,TRBJ2-1,TGTGCCAGCAGAGCACGACTAGCGGAGTACAATGAGCAGTTCTTC,CASRARLAEYNEQFF
-,TRBD1,TRBV15,TRBJ1-4,TGTGCCACCAGCCTCACAGGGGCGAATGAAAAACTGTTTTTT,CATSLTGANEKLFF
-,-,TRBV7-9,TRBJ2-7,TGTGCCAGCAGCCCCGTTAGCTCCTACGAGCAGTACTTC,CASSPVSSYEQYF
-,TRBD1,TRBV28,TRBJ2-1,TGTGCCAGCAGCCCCGGAGGGACAGGGGTCAATGAGCAGTTCTTC,CASSPGGTGVNEQFF
-,TRBD2,TRBV11-2,TRBJ2-7,TGTGCCAGCAGCCCAAGACTAGCGGGAGGGCGGGAGCAGTACTTC,CASSPRLAGGREQYF
-,-,TRBV9,TRBJ2-7,TGTGCCAGCAGCGTAGTAGGGAGCTCCTACGAGCAGTACTTC,CASSVVGSSYEQYF
-,-,TRBV30,TRBJ2-5,TGTGCAGGGGGCGGGGGGCTGGAGACCCAGTACTTC,CAGGGGLETQYF
-,-,TRBV6-1,TRBJ2-2,TGTGCCAGCAGTGACCGTTCCGGGAGCGCCGGGGAGCTGTTTTTT,CASSDRSGSAGELFF
-,-,TRBV29-1,TRBJ2-2,TGCAGCGTTGAGGGTGCAGGGGCGGGAGACACCGGGGAGCTGTTTTTT,CSVEGAGAGDTGELFF
-,TRBD1,TRBV11-1,TRBJ2-3,TGTGCCAGCAGCTCCGGGACAGGGTGGATAGATACGCAGTATTTT,CASSSGTGWIDTQYF
-,TRBD2,TRBV27,TRBJ2-7,TGTGCCAGCGGAGTTGGCGATGTCGGACTAGCGGCCCCCTACGAGCAGTACTTC,CASGVGDVGLAAPYEQYF
-,-,TRBV11-2,TRBJ2-3,TGTGCCAGCAGCTTATGGGGGGGCGAGGGAGATACGCAGTATTTT,CASSLWGGEGDTQYF
-,-,TRBV5-1,TRBJ2-7,TGCGCCAGCAGCTTGGACGTGACTAGTGGGACGGACGAGCAGTACTTC,CASSLDVTSGTDEQYF
few,-,TRBV11-2,TRBJ1-1,TGTGCCAGCAGCTTAGGGCTCAAGAACACTGAAGCTTTCTTT,CASSLGLKNTEAFF
once,TRBD2,TRBV9,TRBJ2-5,TGTGCCAGCAGCGTCCGAGGCGGGGGGCTCCAAGAGACCCAGTACTTC,CASSVRGGGLQETQYF
-,TRBD2,TRBV4-1,TRBJ2-7,TGCGCCAGCAGCTTACGACTAGCGGGGGAGATCTACGAGCAGTACTTC,CASSLRLAGEIYEQYF
-,-,TRBV6-4,TRBJ2-3,TGTGCCAGTACCACTCCCCCTAGCGGCACAGATACGCAGTATTTT,CASTTPPSGTDTQYF
-,-,TRBV7-3,TRBJ2-1,TGTGCCAGCAGCCCTGACTCCCATGAGCAGTTCTTC,CASSPDSHEQFF
-,TRBD1,TRBV6-1,TRBJ2-1,TGTGCCAGCAGCACAGGGGGGCTTGCCTACAATGAGCAGTTCTTC,CASSTGGLAYNEQFF